A single sample gave rise to the 13 T cell receptor beta chains below, sequenced in a study of response to subunit inactivated influenza vaccine. TCRdb used MiXCR to reprocess the RT-PCR reads, holding one entry per CDR3 protein. The sample contains over 750,000 distinct CDR3 sequences, 20% to 25% of which appear only once. Sequences were derived from PBMCs from blood, sampled about 5 days after vaccination. These receptors all stem from a man between 50 and 59 years old who received an inactivated influenza vaccine.

The V gene is TRBV7-2, the J gene TRBJ2-1; 10 bases match TRBD2. The CDR3 is made up of 14 amino acids. Germline V CDR1 and CDR2: SGHTA, FQGNSA. J lost 5 bases, V lost 7 bases, and 5 bases had no gene match. Written as DNA, the CDR3 is TGTGCCAGCACCCCGGGACTAGCGCACAATGAGCAGTTCTTC. Its protein product is CASTPGLAHNEQFF.

Only a few counts were recorded for this clonotype. V gene TRBV18 combines with J gene TRBJ2-7; weak D call: TRBD1 (6 bases). Germline lookup yields CDR1 KGHSH and CDR2 LQKENI. CDR3 length: 14 amino acids. Trimming pared 3 bases from V and 2 bases from J, leaving 11 bases between. CDR3 loop: CASSPTQGPYEQYF. For the CDR3, the DNA is TGTGCCAGCTCACCTACACAGGGTCCCTACGAGCAGTACTTC.

V is TRBV11-2 and J is TRBJ1-1; 7 bases fit TRBD1. Germline V lookup: CDR1 SGHAT, CDR2 FQNNGV. Trimming removed 1 base from V and 4 bases from J; junction bases left unmatched: 15. The length of the CDR3 is 18 residues. The CDR3, as DNA: TGTGCCAGCAGCTTAGGGGTGGGACAGATTAAAAAGGGCACTGAAGCTTTCTTT. It is translated as CASSLGVGQIKKGTEAFF.

This clonotype has a handful of counts. The V gene is TRBV20-1, the J gene TRBJ2-1; a possible D gene is TRBD1 (5 bases). The V gene's germline CDR1 is DFQATT and CDR2 SNEGSKA (reference sequence). Trimming took off 4 bases at V and 0 bases at J, with 13 bases between the two ends. The CDR3 spans 15 residues. The CDR3 sequence: CSAKPARGSYNEQFF. The CDR3 DNA reads as TGCAGTGCTAAACCAGCTAGGGGCTCCTACAATGAGCAGTTCTTC.

The chain is built from TRBV5-6 and TRBJ1-1, with D perhaps TRBD1 (5 bases). Trimming removed 1 base at V and 3 bases at J, with 10 bases between. This CDR3 contains 14 residues. The V gene's germline CDR1 is SGHDT and CDR2 YYEEEE. CDR3 in amino acids: CASSLYGAHTEAFF. DNA for the CDR3: TGTGCCAGCAGCTTGTACGGGGCGCACACTGAAGCTTTCTTT.

V and J are TRBV11-2 and TRBJ2-5; D unclear. The V gene's germline CDR1 is SGHAT and CDR2 FQNNGV. The CDR3 extends over 15 amino acids. The germline V and J ends were trimmed by 5 bases and 1 base, with 14 bases remaining between them. CDR3 sequence (DNA): TGTGCCAGCAGCCCAAGAGGCGCCCCCCAAGAGACCCAGTACTTC. Protein product: CASSPRGAPQETQYF.

V is TRBV6-5 and J is TRBJ2-3; D possibly uses TRBD1 or TRBD2 (5 bases each). V lost 2 bases to trimming and J lost 0 bases, with 18 bases between them. The CDR3 contains 18 residues. CDR1 is MNHEY, CDR2 SVGAGI, per germline. This chain's CDR3 is CASSYDRARVFSTDTQYF. The CDR3 DNA sequence: TGTGCCAGCAGTTACGACAGAGCGCGGGTGTTTAGCACAGATACGCAGTATTTT.

The table lists this clonotype with a few counts. V gene TRBV10-3 combines with J gene TRBJ2-3; tentatively, D is TRBD1 (5 bases). This CDR3 has 13 residues. From germline, CDR1 is ENHRY and CDR2 SYGVKD. V lost 4 bases and J lost 6, with 11 bases in between. This chain's CDR3 is CAISVGVEDTQYF. The DNA of the CDR3 is TGTGCCATCAGTGTAGGGGTGGAGGATACGCAGTATTTT.

The rearrangement joins TRBV11-2 to TRBJ2-4; D remains unclear. The V end lost 1 base, the J end lost 8 bases, and 12 bases lay between the germline ends. This CDR3 contains 14 residues. From germline, CDR1 is SGHAT and CDR2 FQNNGV. The CDR3: CASSLVGVGYIQYF. The DNA for the CDR3 is TGTGCCAGCAGCTTAGTAGGAGTCGGGTACATTCAGTACTTC. The full variable domain, with the rest looked up from reference TRBV11-2 and TRBJ2-4, is EAGVAQSPRYKIIEKRQSVAFWCNPISGHATLYWYQQILGQGPKLLIQFQNNGVVDDSQLPKDRFSAERLKGVDSTLKIQPAKLEDSAVYLCASSLVGVGYIQYFGAGTRLSVL.

This clonotype showed up just a few times. The chain couples TRBV5-1 to TRBJ1-1; D gene ambiguous. Trimming removed 6 bases at V and 1 base at J, with 13 bases between. The CDR3 runs to 14 residues. Germline assignment: CDR1 SGHRS and CDR2 YFSETQ. CDR3 coding DNA: TGCGCCAGCAATCGGGCAGGCCAGAACACTGAAGCTTTCTTT. This encodes CASNRAGQNTEAFF.

This clonotype turned up a few times. This chain joins TRBV9 and TRBJ2-3; 9 bases fit TRBD2. Germline lookup yields CDR1 SGDLS and CDR2 YYNGEE. With V trimmed by 3 bases and J by 3 bases, 5 bases remained unmatched. The CDR3 has 15 residues. Here the CDR3 DNA reads TGTGCCAGCAGCGAAACTAGCGGGTGGACAGATACGCAGTATTTT. This encodes CASSETSGWTDTQYF.

This clonotype was seen more than once but under ten times. This sequence joins TRBV18 and TRBJ2-3, with D possibly being TRBD1 (5 bases). CDR1 KGHSH and CDR2 LQKENI come from the germline V gene. V shed 1 base and J shed 4 bases, with 18 bases lying between them. The CDR3 is made up of 17 amino acids. CDR3: CASSPLQGAKAPDTQYF. CDR3 coding DNA: TGTGCCAGCTCACCACTTCAAGGGGCTAAAGCCCCAGATACGCAGTATTTT.

The chain couples TRBV7-8 to TRBJ2-7; D gene unclear. CDR1 is SGHVS, CDR2 FQNEAQ, per germline. V was cut by 1 base and J by 8 bases, with 12 bases left in between. CDR3 length equals 13 residues. The CDR3 bases are TGTGCCAGCAGCTTAGACCCCGGCTCACAGCAGTACTTC. Protein: CASSLDPGSQQYF.